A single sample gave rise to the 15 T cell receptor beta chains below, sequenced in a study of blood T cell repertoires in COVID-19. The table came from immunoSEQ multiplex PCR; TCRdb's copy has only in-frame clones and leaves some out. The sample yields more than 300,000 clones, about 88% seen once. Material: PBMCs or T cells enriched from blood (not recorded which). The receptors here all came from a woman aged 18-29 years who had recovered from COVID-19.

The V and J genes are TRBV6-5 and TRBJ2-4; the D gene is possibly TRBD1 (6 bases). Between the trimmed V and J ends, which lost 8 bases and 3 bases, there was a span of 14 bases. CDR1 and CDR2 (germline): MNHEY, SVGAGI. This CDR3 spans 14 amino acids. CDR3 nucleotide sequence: TGTGCCAGCGATACCCAGGGGTACAAAAACATTCAGTACTTC. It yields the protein CASDTQGYKNIQYF.

The CDR3 DNA sequence: TGTGCCAGCAGCTTGGAACTGGGACTAGCGGGGGTTGAGCAGTTCTTC. It specifies CASSLELGLAGVEQFF. This sequence joins TRBV5-4 and TRBJ2-1, with TRBD2 identical over 14 bases. The CDR3 runs 16 residues. Losses at the gene ends were 0 bases for V and 9 bases for J; bases not matched to a gene: 5. In germline, CDR1 is SGHNT, CDR2 YYREEE (reference sequence).

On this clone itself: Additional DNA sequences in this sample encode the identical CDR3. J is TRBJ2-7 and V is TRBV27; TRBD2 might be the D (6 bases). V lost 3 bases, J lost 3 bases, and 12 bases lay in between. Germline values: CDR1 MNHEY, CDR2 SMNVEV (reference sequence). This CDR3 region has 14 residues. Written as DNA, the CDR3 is TGTGCCAGCAGTTTCTCGGGGACTGGCTACGAGCAGTACTTC. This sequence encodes CASSFSGTGYEQYF.

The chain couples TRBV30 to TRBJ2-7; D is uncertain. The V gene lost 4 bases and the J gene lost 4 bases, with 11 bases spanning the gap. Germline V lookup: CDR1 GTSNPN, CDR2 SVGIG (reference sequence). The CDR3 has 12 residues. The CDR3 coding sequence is TGTGCCTGGATCTCGTTGGAGTACGAGCAGTACTTC. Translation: CAWISLEYEQYF.

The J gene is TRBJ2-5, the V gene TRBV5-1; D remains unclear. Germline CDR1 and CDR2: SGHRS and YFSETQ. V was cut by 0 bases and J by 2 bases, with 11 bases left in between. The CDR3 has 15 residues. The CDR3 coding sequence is TGCGCCAGCAGCTTGGCACTAACCCAACAAGAGACCCAGTACTTC. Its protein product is CASSLALTQQETQYF.

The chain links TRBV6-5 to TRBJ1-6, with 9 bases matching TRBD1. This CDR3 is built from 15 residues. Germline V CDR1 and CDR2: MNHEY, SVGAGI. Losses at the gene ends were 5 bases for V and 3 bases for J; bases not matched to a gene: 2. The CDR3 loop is CASSPGQGYNSPLHF. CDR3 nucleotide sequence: TGTGCCAGCAGTCCGGGACAGGGCTATAATTCACCCCTCCACTTT.

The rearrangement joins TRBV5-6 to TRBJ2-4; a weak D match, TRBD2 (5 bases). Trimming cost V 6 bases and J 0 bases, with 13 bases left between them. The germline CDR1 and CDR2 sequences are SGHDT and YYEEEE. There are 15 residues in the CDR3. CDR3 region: CASTMSGLAKNIQYF. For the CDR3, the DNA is TGTGCCAGCACCATGTCGGGGTTAGCCAAAAACATTCAGTACTTC.

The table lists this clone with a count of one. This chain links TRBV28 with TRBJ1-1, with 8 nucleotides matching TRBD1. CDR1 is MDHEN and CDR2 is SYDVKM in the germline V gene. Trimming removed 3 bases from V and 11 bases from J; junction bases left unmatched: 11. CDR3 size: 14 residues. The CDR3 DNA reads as TGTGCCAGCAGTTTCAGCCAGGGGGCGAGAGTTGCTTTCTTT. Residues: CASSFSQGARVAFF.

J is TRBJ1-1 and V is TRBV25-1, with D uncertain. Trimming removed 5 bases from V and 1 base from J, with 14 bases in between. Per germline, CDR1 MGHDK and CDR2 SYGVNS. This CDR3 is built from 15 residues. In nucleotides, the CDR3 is TGTGCCAGCAGTTCTCCAAGGGAGGCGAACACTGAAGCTTTCTTT. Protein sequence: CASSSPREANTEAFF.

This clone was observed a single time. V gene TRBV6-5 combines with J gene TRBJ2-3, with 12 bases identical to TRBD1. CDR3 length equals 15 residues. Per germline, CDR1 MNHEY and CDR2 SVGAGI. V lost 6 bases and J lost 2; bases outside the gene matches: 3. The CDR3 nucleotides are TGTGCCAGCAGGGGACAGGGGGCGATCACAGATACGCAGTATTTT. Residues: CASRGQGAITDTQYF.

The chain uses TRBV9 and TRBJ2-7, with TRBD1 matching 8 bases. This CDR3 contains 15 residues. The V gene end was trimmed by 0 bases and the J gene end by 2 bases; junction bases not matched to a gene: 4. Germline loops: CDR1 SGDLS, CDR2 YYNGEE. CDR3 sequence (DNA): TGTGCCAGCAGCGTAGGGGGACAGGTAACCTACGAGCAGTACTTC. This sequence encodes CASSVGGQVTYEQYF. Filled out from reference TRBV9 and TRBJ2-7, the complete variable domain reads DSGVTQTPKHLITATGQRVTLRCSPRSGDLSVYWYQQSLDQGLQFLIQYYNGEERAKGNILERFSAQQFPDLHSELNLSSLELGDSALYFCASSVGGQVTYEQYFGPGTRLTVT.

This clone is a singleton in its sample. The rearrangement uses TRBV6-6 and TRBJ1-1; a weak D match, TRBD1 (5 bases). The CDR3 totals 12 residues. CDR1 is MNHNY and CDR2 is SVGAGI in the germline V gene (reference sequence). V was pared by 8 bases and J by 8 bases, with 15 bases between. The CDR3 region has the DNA TGTGCCAGCGCTGGAGTGGGACTCGAAGCTTTCTTT. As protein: CASAGVGLEAFF.

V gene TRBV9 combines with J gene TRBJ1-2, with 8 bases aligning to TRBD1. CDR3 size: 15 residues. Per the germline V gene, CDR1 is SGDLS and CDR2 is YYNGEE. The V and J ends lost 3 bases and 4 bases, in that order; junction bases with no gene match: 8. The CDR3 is CASSAEHTGGYGYTF. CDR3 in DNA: TGTGCCAGCAGCGCCGAGCACACAGGGGGCTATGGCTACACCTTC.

CDR3 in amino acids: CATSGSGGSPLNEQFF. CDR3 coding DNA: TGTGCCACCAGTGGATCAGGGGGCTCCCCCCTCAATGAGCAGTTCTTC. The chain carries TRBV24-1 and TRBJ2-1, with TRBD1 identical over 8 bases. With V trimmed by 5 bases and J by 6 bases, 11 bases remained unmatched. The CDR3 is made up of 16 amino acids. In germline, CDR1 is KGHDR, CDR2 SFDVKD.

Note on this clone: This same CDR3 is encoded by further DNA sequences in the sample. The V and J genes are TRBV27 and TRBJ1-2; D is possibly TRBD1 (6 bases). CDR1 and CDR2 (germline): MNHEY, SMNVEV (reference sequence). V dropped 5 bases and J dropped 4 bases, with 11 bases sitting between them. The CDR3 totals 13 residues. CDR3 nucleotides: TGTGCCAGCAGTCCGACAGGAAGCTATGGCTACACCTTC. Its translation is CASSPTGSYGYTF.